Following are 8 T cell receptor beta chains from one sample sequenced in a study of T cell repertoires in cytomegalovirus infection. From the reads, TCRdb called clonotypes with MiXCR, one entry per CDR3 protein. Among about 140,000 distinct CDR3 sequences listed, 5.5% to 8% were seen once. The material sequenced was PBMCs. These TCRs come from a human donor in good health (CMV status not recorded). Some clones in this sample may be carry-over from other donors' samples.

This clonotype has a single count. V usage is TRBV27 and J usage is TRBJ1-1; 7 bases are a match to TRBD1. Trimming at V came to 4 bases and at J to 7 bases, leaving 9 bases not matched to a gene. The CDR3 is 14 residues long. Germline V gene lookup returns CDR1 MNHEY and CDR2 SMNVEV (reference sequence). The CDR3 reads CASSYRTPGGEAFF. CDR3 nucleotide sequence: TGTGCCAGCAGTTACCGGACGCCAGGGGGTGAAGCTTTCTTT.

Only a few counts were recorded for this clonotype. A much larger clone differs by one base, so this may be a read error. The CDR3 spells CASSTLRTGGAEAFF. Here the CDR3 DNA reads TGTGCCAGCAGTACTCTCCGGACAGGGGGGGCTGAAGCTTTCTTT. The chain recombines TRBV12-3 or TRBV12-4 with TRBJ1-1; the match to TRBD1 covers 10 bases. V lost 5 bases to trimming and J lost 6 bases; unmatched junction nucleotides: 9. This CDR3 is 15 amino acids long.

This clonotype has at least ten counts. The J gene is TRBJ1-3, the V gene TRBV5-1, with D unresolved. Germline loops: CDR1 SGHRS, CDR2 YFSETQ. Trimming took 5 bases from V and 1 from J, leaving 7 bases between them. CDR3 length: 13 amino acids. For the CDR3, the DNA is TGCGCCAGCAGGCCGGGTTCTGGAAACACCATATATTTT. Protein: CASRPGSGNTIYF.

This clonotype was counted a few times. The chain uses TRBV11-3 and TRBJ1-5; possible D gene TRBD1, 5 bases. Trimming cost V 5 bases and J 8 bases, with 13 bases left between them. The CDR3 sequence is 13 residues long. The germline V gene encodes CDR1 SGHNT and CDR2 YENEEA. The CDR3 spells CASSPLGLEPQHF. Here the CDR3 DNA reads TGTGCCAGCAGCCCCTTGGGGCTGGAGCCCCAGCATTTT.

At least ten counts were recorded for this clonotype. The chain joins TRBV7-8 to TRBJ2-2; 8 bases are shared with TRBD1. The germline V gene has CDR1 SGHVS and CDR2 FQNEAQ. The trim removed 8 bases at V and 1 base at J, leaving 12 bases unmatched. CDR3 length: 17 residues. Here the CDR3 reads CASLPRGRDLNTGELFF. The CDR3 nucleotides are TGTGCCAGCCTACCCAGGGGGCGCGACTTGAACACCGGGGAGCTGTTTTTT.

At least ten counts were recorded for this clonotype. The CDR3 region is CASSPPTNTEAFF. As DNA, the CDR3 is TGTGCCAGCAGCCCCCCCACGAACACTGAAGCTTTCTTT. The chain employs TRBV7-6 and TRBJ1-1; D ambiguous. The V and J ends lost 5 bases and 1 base respectively, with 8 bases between them. Germline V gene sequence: CDR1 SGHVS, CDR2 FNYEAQ. This CDR3 is 13 amino acids long.

This clonotype was seen at least ten times. The chain carries TRBV5-4 and TRBJ2-7; 7 bases are a match to TRBD1. The CDR3 sequence is 13 residues long. J lost 5 bases, V lost 3 bases, and 5 bases had no gene match. Germline CDR1 and CDR2: SGHNT and YYREEE (reference sequence). CDR3 amino acids: CASSSDRVNEQYF. DNA for the CDR3: TGTGCCAGCAGCTCCGACAGGGTTAACGAGCAGTACTTC. The full variable domain, its missing parts supplied by reference TRBV5-4 and TRBJ2-7, is ETGVTQSPTHLIKTRGQQVTLRCSSQSGHNTVSWYQQALGQGPQFIFQYYREEENGRGNFPPRFSGLQFPNYSSELNVNALELDDSALYLCASSSDRVNEQYFGPGTRLTVT.

This clonotype was seen ten or more times. This chain's CDR3 is CASSMRGEWHQPQHF. Written as DNA, the CDR3 is TGTGCCAGTAGTATGAGGGGGGAATGGCATCAGCCCCAGCATTTT. J is TRBJ1-5 and V is TRBV19; D might be TRBD1 (6 bases). Trimming cost V 3 bases and J 5 bases, with 14 bases left between them. The length of the CDR3 is 15 residues. From germline, CDR1 is LNHDA and CDR2 SQIVND (reference sequence).